Sequencing of this TCR beta chain was carried out in a study of identical twins' blood T cells. Study observations and caveats: Twin repertoire similarity may partly reflect shared environment.

The V and J ends lost 0 bases and 2 bases respectively, with 9 bases between them. The CDR3 runs to 15 residues. In germline, CDR1 is MGHRA, CDR2 YSYEKL. TCRdb reprocessed the 5' RACE reads with MiXCR, giving one entry per CDR3 protein. Of around 380,000 distinct CDR3 sequences listed, around 30% are singletons. As to this clonotype: Its antigen is as yet unknown.

The V and J genes are TRBV4-1 and TRBJ2-3; D is unresolved. Sequencing was done on a sample of PBMCs. The clonotype originates from a woman between 18 and 50 years old in good health. CDR3 region: CASSQERWATDTQYF. In DNA form, the CDR3 reads TGCGCCAGCAGCCAAGAAAGGTGGGCCACAGATACGCAGTATTTT.